This T cell receptor beta chain was recorded in a study of OX40 agonist ivuxolimab in advanced cancers. At the level of the study: Antecedent anti-PD-1, anti-PD-L1 or anti-CTLA-4 therapy was permissible, with under 50% having received some.

Here immunoSEQ multiplex PCR was the method, and the copy in TCRdb shows in-frame clones only, minus some. This sample carries 70,000 to 80,000 clones, 87% of them seen once, and the ten largest clones take about 1.3%. General study points: Expanded clones belonging to CD8+ T cells outnumbered, on average, those of CD4+.

This CDR3 has 15 residues. V dropped 4 bases and J dropped 0 bases, with 10 bases sitting between them. Germline loops: CDR1 SGDLS, CDR2 YYNGEE. Worth noting for this clone: Its antigen remains unidentified.

This sequence was found in an adult with an advanced solid tumor such as melanoma, head and neck, liver or kidney cancer. The genes are TRBV9 and TRBJ1-4, with D unresolved. This specimen was CD4+ or CD8+ T cells sorted from blood, taken in a trial of the OX40 agonist ivuxolimab. CDR3 DNA sequence: TGTGCCAGCAGCCCCCGCCCGTCAACTAATGAAAAACTGTTTTTT. It codes for CASSPRPSTNEKLFF.